This TCR beta chain was profiled in a study of blood T cell repertoires in COVID-19. Across the whole study: Collection of acute and convalescent COVID-19 samples took place in the United States, Italy and Spain.

Authors' analysis steps: Amplification from reference gene primers served as the basis for estimated nucleated cell counts. The repertoire was sequenced with immunoSEQ multiplex PCR; TCRdb's copy has only in-frame clones and lacks some. D and trimming were read from the DNA, whereas the V and J calls and clone size are those reported in that table. The repertoire has 300,000 to 350,000 clones, almost 90% of them found once; the top ten carry 1%. Germline V gene data show CDR1 as MNHNY and CDR2 as SVGAGI (reference sequence). The CDR3 runs to 11 residues. Trimming shortened V by 5 bases and J by 7 bases, and 6 bases separated the two germline ends. Cohort assignment relied on participant-reported clinical history.

The sequence came from a woman aged 25-40 years who had been exposed to COVID-19. The sample comprised PBMCs or T cells enriched from blood (not recorded which). The rearrangement joins TRBV6-6 to TRBJ2-1; D not resolved. The CDR3 region is CASSPVNEQFF. Written as DNA, the CDR3 is TGTGCCAGCAGTCCCGTGAATGAGCAGTTCTTC.